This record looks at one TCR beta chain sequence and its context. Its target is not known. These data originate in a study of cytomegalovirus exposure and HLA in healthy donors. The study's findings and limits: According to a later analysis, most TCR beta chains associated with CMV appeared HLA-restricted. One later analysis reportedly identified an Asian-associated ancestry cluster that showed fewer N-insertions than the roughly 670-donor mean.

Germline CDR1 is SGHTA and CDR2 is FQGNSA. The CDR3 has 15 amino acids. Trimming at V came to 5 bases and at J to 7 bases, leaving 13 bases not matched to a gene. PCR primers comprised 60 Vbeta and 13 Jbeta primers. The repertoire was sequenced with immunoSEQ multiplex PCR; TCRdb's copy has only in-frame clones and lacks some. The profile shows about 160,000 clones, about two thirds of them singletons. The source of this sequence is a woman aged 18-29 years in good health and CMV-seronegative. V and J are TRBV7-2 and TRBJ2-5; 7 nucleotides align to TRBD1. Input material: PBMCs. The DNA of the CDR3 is TGTGCCAGCAGCGCCGACAGGGTTGGTAGTTCGACCCAGTACTTC. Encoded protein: CASSADRVGSSTQYF.